The clone carrying this T cell receptor (beta chain) was detected many times. V was pared by 5 bases and J by 6 bases, with 17 bases between. The germline V gene encodes CDR1 MNHEY and CDR2 SMNVEV (reference sequence). CDR3 length: 15 amino acids. The library was built from about 0.4 ug RNA with molecular barcoded adaptors for alpha/delta and beta/gamma chains. TCRdb used MiXCR to reprocess the reads, holding one entry per CDR3 protein. The table lists 90,000 to 95,000 distinct CDR3 sequences, 20% to 25% of them singletons. This entry is derived from a study of read filtering for tumor transcriptome and immune sequencing. For the study at large: Mean patient age was approximately 71 years, range about 45 to 85; approximately 17 male, roughly 14 female.

V is TRBV27 and J is TRBJ1-5; D call uncertain. Sequencing was performed on a population of CD138-negative cells sorted from bone marrow. This TCR was recovered from a donor aged 40 or over with multiple myeloma. CDR3 sequence (DNA): TGTGCCAGCAGTCCCCACGAAGGTATGGGTCAGCCCCAGCATTTT. Protein product: CASSPHEGMGQPQHF.